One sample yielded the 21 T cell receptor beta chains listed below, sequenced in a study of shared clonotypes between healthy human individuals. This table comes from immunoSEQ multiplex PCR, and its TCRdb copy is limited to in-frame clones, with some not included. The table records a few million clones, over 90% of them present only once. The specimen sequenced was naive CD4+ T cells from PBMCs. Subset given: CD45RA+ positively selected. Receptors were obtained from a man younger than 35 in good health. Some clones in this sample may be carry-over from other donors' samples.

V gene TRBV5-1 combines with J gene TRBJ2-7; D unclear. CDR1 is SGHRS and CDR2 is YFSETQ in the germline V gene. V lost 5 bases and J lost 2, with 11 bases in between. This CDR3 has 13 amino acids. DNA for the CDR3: TGCGCCAGCAGTCCCGCAGAGGCCTACGAGCAGTACTTC. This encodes CASSPAEAYEQYF. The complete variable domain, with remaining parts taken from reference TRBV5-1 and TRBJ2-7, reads KAGVTQTPRYLIKTRGQQVTLSCSPISGHRSVSWYQQTPGQGLQFLFEYFSETQRNKGNFPGRFSGRQFSNSRSEMNVSTLELGDSALYLCASSPAEAYEQYFGPGTRLTVT.

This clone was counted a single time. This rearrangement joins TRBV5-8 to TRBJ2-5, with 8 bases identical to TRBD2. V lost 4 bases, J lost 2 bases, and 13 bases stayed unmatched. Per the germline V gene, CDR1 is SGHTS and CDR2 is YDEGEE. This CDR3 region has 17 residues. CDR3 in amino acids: CASSAGTRGIPQETQYF. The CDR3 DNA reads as TGTGCCAGCAGCGCCGGGACTAGGGGGATCCCGCAAGAGACCCAGTACTTC.

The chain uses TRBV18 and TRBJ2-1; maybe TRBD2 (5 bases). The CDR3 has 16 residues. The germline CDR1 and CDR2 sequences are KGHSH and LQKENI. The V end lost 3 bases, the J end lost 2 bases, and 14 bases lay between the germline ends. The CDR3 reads CASSPVAGPAYNEQFF. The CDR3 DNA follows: TGTGCCAGCTCACCGGTCGCGGGTCCGGCCTACAATGAGCAGTTCTTC.

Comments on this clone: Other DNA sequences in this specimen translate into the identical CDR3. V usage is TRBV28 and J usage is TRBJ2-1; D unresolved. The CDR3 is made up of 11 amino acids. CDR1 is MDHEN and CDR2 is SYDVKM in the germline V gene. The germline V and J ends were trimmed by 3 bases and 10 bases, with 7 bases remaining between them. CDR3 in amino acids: CASSLVGEQFF. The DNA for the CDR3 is TGTGCCAGCAGTTTGGTTGGAGAGCAGTTCTTC.

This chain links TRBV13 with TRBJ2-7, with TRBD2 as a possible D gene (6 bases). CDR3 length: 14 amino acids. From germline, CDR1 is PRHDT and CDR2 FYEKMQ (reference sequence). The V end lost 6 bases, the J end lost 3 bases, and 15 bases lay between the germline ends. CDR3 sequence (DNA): TGTGCCAGCAGTTACCCGGGAGTTTACTACGAGCAGTACTTC. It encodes CASSYPGVYYEQYF.

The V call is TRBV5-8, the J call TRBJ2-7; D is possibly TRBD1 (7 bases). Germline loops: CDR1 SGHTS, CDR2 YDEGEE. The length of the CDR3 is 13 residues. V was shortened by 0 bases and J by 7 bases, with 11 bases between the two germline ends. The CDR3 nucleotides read TGTGCCAGCAGCTTGGAACAGGGGAGGGAGCAGTACTTC. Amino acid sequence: CASSLEQGREQYF.

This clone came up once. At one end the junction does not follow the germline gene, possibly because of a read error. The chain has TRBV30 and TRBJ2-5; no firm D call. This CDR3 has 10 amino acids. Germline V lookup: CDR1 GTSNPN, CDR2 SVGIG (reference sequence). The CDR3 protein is CAWSTATMHF. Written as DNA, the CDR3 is TGTGCCTGGAGTACGGCGACGATGCACTTC.

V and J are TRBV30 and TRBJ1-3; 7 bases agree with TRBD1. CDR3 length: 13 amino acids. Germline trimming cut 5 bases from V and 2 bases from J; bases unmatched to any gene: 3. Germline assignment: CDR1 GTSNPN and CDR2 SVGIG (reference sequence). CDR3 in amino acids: CAWVTGAGNTIYF. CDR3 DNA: TGTGCCTGGGTCACAGGGGCTGGAAACACCATATATTTT.

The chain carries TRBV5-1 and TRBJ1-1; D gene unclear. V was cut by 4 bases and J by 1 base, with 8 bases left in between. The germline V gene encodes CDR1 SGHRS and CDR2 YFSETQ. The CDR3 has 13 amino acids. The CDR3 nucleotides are TGCGCCAGCAGCAACTCGGGGAACACTGAAGCTTTCTTT. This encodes CASSNSGNTEAFF.

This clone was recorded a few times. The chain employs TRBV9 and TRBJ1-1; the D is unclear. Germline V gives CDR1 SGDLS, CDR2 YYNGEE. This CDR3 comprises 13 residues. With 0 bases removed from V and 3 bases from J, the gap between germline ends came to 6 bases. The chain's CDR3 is CASSVVSDTEAFF. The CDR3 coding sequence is TGTGCCAGCAGCGTAGTTTCTGACACTGAAGCTTTCTTT.

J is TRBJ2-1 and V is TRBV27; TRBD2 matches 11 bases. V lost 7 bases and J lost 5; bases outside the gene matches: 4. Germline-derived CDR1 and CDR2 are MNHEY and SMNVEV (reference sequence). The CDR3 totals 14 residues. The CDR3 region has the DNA TGTGCCAGCACTTCTAGCGGGAGGAACAATGAGCAGTTCTTC. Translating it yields CASTSSGRNNEQFF.

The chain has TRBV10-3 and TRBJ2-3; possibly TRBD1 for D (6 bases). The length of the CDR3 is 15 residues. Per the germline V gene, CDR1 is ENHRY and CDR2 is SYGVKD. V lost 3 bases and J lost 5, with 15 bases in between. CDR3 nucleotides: TGTGCCATCAGTGACCCTCGCGAAGGGGGAGATACGCAGTATTTT. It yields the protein CAISDPREGGDTQYF.

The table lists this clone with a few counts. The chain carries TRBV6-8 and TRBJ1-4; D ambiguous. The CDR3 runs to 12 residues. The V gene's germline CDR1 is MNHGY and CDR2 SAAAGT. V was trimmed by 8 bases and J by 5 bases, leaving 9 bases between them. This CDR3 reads CASRRQNEKLFF. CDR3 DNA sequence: TGTGCCAGCCGACGGCAAAATGAAAAACTGTTTTTT.

The CDR3, as DNA: TGTGCCAGCAGCCTCCGGGACAGGGTGAGCGAGCAGTACTTC. This encodes CASSLRDRVSEQYF. The chain recombines TRBV6-5 with TRBJ2-7; 9 bases line up with TRBD1. The CDR3 consists of 14 residues. Germline V gene sequence: CDR1 MNHEY, CDR2 SVGAGI. V was clipped by 6 bases and J by 6 bases; unmatched bases: 9.

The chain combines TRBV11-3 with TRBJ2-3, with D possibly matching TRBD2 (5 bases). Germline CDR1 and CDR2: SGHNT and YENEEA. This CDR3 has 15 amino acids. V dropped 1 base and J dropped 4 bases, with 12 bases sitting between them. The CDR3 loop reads CASSLGSLGADTQYF. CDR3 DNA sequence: TGTGCCAGCAGCTTAGGGTCCCTCGGGGCAGATACGCAGTATTTT.

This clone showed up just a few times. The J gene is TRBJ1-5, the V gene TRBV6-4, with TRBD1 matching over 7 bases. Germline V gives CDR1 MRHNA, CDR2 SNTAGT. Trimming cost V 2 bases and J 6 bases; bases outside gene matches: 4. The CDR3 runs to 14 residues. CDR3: CASSDRQGGQPQHF. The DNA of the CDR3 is TGTGCCAGCAGTGACCGACAGGGAGGTCAGCCCCAGCATTTT.

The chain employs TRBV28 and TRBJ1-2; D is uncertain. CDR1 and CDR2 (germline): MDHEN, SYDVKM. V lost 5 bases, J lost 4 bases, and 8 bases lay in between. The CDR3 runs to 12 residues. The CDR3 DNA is TGTGCCAGCAGTACAGCCGGCTATGGCTACACCTTC. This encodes CASSTAGYGYTF.

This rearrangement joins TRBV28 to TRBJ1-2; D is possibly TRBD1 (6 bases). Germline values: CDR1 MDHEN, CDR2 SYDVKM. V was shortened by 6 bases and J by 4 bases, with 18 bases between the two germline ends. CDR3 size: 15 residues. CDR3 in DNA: TGTGCCAGCAGGTACGGGACACCCGAAGCCTATGGCTACACCTTC. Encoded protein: CASRYGTPEAYGYTF.

CDR3 DNA: TGTGCTAGTGGTTTGGCGGGCAGGGAAGAGACCCAGTACTTC. It yields the protein CASGLAGREETQYF. The rearrangement links TRBV12-5 to TRBJ2-5; TRBD1 is a possible D gene (5 bases). Trimming removed 1 base from V and 3 bases from J, with 9 bases in between. The germline V gene has CDR1 LGHNT and CDR2 FRNRAP. The CDR3 consists of 14 residues.

This chain's CDR3 is CASSVPGQGNGETQYF. Written as DNA, the CDR3 is TGTGCCAGCAGCGTTCCGGGACAGGGGAATGGAGAGACCCAGTACTTC. V gene TRBV28 combines with J gene TRBJ2-5; 10 positions agree with TRBD1. Germline V gives CDR1 MDHEN, CDR2 SYDVKM. This CDR3 region has 16 residues. Trimming removed 6 bases from V and 4 bases from J; junction bases left unmatched: 11.

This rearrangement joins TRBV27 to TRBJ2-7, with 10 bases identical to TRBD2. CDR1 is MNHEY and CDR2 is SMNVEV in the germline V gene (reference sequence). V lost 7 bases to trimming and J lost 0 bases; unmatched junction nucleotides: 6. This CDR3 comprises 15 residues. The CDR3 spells CASTLAGGNSYEQYF. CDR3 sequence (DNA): TGTGCCAGCACCTTAGCGGGAGGCAACTCCTACGAGCAGTACTTC.